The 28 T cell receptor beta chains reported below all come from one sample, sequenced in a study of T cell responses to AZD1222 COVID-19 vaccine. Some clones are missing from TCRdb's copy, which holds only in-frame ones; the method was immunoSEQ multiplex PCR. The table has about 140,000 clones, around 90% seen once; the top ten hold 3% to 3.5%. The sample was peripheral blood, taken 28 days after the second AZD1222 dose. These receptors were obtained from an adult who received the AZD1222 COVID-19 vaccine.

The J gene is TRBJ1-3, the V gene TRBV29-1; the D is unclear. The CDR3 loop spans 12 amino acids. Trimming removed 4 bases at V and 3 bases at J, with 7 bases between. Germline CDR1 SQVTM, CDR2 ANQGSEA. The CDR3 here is CSVGADGNTIYF. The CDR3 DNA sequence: TGCAGCGTTGGGGCAGATGGAAACACCATATATTTT.

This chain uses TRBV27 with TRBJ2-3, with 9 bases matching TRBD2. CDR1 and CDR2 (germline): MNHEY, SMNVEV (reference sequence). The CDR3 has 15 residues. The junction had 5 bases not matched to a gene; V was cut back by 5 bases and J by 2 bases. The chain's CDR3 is CASSPSGVFTDTQYF. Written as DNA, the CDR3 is TGTGCCAGCAGTCCTAGCGGGGTATTCACAGATACGCAGTATTTT.

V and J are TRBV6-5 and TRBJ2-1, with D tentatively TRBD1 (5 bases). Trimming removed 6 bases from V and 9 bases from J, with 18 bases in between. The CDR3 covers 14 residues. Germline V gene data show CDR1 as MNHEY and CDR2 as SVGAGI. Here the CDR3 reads CASRIQEPGGEQFF. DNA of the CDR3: TGTGCCAGCAGGATACAGGAACCAGGCGGTGAGCAGTTCTTC.

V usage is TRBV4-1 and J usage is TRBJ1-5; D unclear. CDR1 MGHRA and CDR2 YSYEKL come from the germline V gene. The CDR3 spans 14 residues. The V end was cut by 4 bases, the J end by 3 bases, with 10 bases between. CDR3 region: CASSRLFTNQPQHF. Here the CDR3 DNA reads TGCGCCAGCAGCCGGTTGTTTACCAATCAGCCCCAGCATTTT.

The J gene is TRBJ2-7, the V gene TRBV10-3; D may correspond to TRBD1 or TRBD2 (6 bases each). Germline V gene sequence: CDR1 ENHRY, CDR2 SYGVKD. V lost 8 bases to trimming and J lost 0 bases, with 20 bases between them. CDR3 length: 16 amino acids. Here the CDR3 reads CAISGVREGGSYEQYF. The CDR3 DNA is TGTGCCATCTCGGGGGTACGTGAAGGGGGCTCCTACGAGCAGTACTTC.

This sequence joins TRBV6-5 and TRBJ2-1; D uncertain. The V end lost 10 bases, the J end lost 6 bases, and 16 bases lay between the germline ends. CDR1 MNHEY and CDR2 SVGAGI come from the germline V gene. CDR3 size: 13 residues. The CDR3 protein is CATNDMTGNEQFF. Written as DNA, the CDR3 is TGTGCCACCAACGATATGACCGGCAATGAGCAGTTCTTC.

The CDR3 is CASSSQAGLEGDEQFF. The CDR3 nucleotides read TGTGCCAGCAGCTCCCAAGCCGGACTAGAGGGCGATGAGCAGTTCTTC. The rearrangement joins TRBV7-3 to TRBJ2-1, with 7 bases fitting TRBD2. Germline V gene lookup returns CDR1 SGHTA and CDR2 FQGTGA. The J segment lost 8 bases and the V segment lost 4 bases, leaving 14 bases of the junction unmatched. The CDR3 extends over 16 amino acids.

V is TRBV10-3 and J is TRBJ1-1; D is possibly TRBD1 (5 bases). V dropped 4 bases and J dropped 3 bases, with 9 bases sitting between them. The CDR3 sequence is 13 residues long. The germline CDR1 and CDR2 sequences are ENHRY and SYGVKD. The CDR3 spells CAISAGQYTEAFF. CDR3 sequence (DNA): TGTGCCATCAGTGCGGGGCAGTACACTGAAGCTTTCTTT.

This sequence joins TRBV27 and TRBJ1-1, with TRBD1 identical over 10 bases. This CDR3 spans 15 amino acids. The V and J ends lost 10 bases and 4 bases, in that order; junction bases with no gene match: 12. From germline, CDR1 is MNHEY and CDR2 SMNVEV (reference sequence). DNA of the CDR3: TGTGCCACCATAAGACAGGGGGCGGCGGGCACTGAAGCTTTCTTT. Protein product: CATIRQGAAGTEAFF.

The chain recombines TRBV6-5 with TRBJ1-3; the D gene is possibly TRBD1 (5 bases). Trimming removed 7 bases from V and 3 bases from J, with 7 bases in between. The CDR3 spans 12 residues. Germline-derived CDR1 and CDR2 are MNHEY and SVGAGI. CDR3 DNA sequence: TGTGCCAGCATGAGGGGTGGAAACACCATATATTTT. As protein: CASMRGGNTIYF.

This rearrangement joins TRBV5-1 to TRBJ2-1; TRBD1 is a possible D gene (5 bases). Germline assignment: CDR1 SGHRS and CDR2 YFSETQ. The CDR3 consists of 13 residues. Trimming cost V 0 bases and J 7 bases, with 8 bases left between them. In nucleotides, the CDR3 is TGCGCCAGCAGCTTGGAGGGGTCGAATGAGCAGTTCTTC. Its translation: CASSLEGSNEQFF.

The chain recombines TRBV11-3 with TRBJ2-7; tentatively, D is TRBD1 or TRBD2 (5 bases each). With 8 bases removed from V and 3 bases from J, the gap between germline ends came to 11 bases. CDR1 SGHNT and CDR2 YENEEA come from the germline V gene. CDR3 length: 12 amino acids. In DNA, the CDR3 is TGTGCCAGCGGACGGGACGGCTACGAGCAGTACTTC. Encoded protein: CASGRDGYEQYF.

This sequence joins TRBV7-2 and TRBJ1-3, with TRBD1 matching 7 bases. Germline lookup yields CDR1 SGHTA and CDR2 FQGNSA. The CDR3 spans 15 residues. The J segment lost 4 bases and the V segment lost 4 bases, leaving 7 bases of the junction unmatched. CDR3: CASSSRGSIGNTIYF. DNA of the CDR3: TGTGCCAGCAGCTCCAGGGGGTCCATCGGAAACACCATATATTTT.

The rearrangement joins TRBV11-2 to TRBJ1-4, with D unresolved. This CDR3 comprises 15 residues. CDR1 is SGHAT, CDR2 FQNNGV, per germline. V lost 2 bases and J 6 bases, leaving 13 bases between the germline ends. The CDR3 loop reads CASSLILGRDEKLFF. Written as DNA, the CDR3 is TGTGCCAGCAGCTTAATCCTAGGGCGAGATGAAAAACTGTTTTTT.

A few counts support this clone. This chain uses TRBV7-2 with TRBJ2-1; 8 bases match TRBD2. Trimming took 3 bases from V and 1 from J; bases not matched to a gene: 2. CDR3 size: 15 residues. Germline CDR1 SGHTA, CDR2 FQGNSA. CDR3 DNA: TGTGCCAGCAGCTTTCGGGGGGGTTCCTACAATGAGCAGTTCTTC. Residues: CASSFRGGSYNEQFF. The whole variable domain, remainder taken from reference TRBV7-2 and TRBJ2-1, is GAGVSQSPSNKVTEKGKDVELRCDPISGHTALYWYRQSLGQGLEFLIYFQGNSAPDKSGLPSDRFSAERTGGSVSTLTIQRTQQEDSAVYLCASSFRGGSYNEQFFGPGTRLTVL.

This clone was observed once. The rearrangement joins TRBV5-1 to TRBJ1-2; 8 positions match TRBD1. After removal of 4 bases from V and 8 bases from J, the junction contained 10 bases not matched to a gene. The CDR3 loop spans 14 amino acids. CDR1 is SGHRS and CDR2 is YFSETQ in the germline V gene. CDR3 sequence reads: CASSEPGQEEGYTF. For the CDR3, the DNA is TGCGCCAGCAGCGAGCCGGGACAGGAGGAAGGCTACACCTTC.

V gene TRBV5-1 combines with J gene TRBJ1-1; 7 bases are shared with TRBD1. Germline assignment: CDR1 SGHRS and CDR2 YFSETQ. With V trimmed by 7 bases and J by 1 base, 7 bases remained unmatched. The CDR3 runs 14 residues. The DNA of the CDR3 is TGCGCCAGCCACCTAGGACAGGAGAACACTGAAGCTTTCTTT. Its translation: CASHLGQENTEAFF.

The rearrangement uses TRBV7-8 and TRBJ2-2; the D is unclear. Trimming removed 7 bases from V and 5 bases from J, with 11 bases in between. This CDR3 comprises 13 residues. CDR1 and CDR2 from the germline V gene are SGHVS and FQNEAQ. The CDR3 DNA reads TGTGCCAGCAAGGCGCAACCTACCGGGGAGCTGTTTTTT. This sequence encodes CASKAQPTGELFF. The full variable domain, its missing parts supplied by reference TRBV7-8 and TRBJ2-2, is GAGVSQSPRYKVAKRGQDVALRCDPISGHVSLFWYQQALGQGPEFLTYFQNEAQLDKSGLPSDRFFAERPEGSVSTLKIQRTQQEDSAVYLCASKAQPTGELFFGEGSRLTVL.

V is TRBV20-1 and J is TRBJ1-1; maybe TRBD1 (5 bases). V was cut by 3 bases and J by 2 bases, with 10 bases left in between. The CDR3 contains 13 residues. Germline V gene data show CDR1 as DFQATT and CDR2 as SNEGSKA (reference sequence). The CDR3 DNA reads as TGCAGTGCTAGTAGACAGCCTAACACTGAAGCTTTCTTT. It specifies CSASRQPNTEAFF.

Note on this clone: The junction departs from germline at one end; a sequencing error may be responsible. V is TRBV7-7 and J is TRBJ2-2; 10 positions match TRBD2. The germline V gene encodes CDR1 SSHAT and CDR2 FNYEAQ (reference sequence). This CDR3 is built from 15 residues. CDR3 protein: CASRNSGGSTGELFF. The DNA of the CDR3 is TGTGCTAGCAGAAATAGCGGGGGGTCCACCGGGGAGCTGTTTTTT.

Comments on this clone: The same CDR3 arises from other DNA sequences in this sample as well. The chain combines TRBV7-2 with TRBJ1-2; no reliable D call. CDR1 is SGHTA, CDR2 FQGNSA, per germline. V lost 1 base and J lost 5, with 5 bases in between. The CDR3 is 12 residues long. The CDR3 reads CASSLDSYGYTF. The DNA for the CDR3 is TGTGCCAGCAGCTTAGACTCGTATGGCTACACCTTC.

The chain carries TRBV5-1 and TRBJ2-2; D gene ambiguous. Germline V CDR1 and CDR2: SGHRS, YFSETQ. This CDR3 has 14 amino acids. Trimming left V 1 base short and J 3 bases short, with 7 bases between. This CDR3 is CASSLREDTGELFF. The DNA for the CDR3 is TGCGCCAGCAGCTTGCGCGAGGACACCGGGGAGCTGTTTTTT.

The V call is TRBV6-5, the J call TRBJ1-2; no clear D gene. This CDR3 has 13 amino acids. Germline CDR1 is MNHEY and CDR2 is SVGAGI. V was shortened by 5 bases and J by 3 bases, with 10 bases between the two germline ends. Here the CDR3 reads CASSQITDYGYTF. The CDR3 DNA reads TGTGCCAGCAGTCAAATAACGGACTATGGCTACACCTTC.

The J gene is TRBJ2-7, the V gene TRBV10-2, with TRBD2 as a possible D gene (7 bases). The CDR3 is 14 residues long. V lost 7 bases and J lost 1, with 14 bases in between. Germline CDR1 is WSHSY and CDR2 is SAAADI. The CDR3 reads CASKGGGPSYEQYF. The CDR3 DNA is TGCGCCAGCAAAGGGGGGGGGCCATCCTACGAGCAGTACTTC.

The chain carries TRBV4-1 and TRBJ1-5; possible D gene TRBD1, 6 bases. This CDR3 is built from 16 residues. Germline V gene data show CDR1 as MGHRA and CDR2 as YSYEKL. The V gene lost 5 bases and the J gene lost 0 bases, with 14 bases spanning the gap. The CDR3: CASSGGSLDSNQPQHF. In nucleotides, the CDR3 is TGCGCCAGCAGCGGGGGCAGCCTTGATAGCAATCAGCCCCAGCATTTT.

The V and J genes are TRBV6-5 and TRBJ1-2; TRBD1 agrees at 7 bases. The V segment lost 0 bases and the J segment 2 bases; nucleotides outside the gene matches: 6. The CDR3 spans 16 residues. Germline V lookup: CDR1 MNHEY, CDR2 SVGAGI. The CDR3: CASSYSYTGENYGYTF. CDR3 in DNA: TGTGCCAGCAGTTACTCATATACAGGGGAGAACTATGGCTACACCTTC.

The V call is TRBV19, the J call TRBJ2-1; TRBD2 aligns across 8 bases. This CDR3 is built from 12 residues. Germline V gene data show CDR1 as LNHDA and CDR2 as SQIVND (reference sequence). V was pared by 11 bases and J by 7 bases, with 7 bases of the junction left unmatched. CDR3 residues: CAPSGRRNEQFF. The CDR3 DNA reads TGTGCCCCAAGCGGGAGACGGAATGAGCAGTTCTTC.

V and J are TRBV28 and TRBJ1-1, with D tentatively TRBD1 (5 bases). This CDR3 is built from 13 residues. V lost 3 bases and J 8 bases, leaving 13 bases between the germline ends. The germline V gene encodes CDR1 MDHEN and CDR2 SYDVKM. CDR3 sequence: CASSLTWRGEAFF. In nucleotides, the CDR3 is TGTGCCAGCAGTTTGACTTGGAGGGGAGAAGCTTTCTTT.